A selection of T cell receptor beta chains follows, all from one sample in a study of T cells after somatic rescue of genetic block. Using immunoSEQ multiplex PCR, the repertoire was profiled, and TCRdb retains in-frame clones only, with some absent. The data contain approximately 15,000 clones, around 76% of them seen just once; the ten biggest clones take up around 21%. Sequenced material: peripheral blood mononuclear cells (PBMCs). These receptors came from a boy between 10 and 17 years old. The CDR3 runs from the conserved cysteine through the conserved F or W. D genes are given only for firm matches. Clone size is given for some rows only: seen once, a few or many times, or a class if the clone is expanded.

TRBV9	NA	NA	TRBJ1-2	TGTGCCAGCAGCCCTTCCCACGGGGTAATCTATGGCTACACCTTC	CASSPSHGVIYGYTF
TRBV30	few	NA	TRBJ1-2	TGTGCCTGGAGTCCCCAACCAGGGGCCTACTATGGCTACACCTTC	CAWSPQPGAYYGYTF
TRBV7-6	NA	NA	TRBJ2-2	TGTGCCAGCAGCGTGCGGGGTGCGAACACCGGGGAGCTGTTTTTT	CASSVRGANTGELFF
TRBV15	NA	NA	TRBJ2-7	TGTGCCACCAGTCCTGCAGGGTACGAGCAGTACTTC	CATSPAGYEQYF
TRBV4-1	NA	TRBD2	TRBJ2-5	TGCGCCAGCAGCCTTGGACTAGCGCGAGCCAATGGGGAGACCCAGTACTTC	CASSLGLARANGETQYF
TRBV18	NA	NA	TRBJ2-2	TGTGCCAGCTCACCTCAAGAGGTCTCCGGGGAGCTGTTTTTT	CASSPQEVSGELFF
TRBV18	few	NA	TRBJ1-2	TGTGCCAGCTCACCACAGAGCCCCAACTATGGCTACACCTTC	CASSPQSPNYGYTF
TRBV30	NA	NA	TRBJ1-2	TGTGCCTGGAGTTGGAGGGGGAACTATGGCTACACCTTC	CAWSWRGNYGYTF
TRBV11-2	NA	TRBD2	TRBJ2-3	TGTGCCAGCAGCTTTACTAGCGGGGGATCGGATACGCAGTATTTT	CASSFTSGGSDTQYF
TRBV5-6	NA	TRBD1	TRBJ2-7	TGTGCCAGCAGCCCAAGGGACAGGGGTTACGAGCAGTACTTC	CASSPRDRGYEQYF
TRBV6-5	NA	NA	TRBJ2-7	TGTGCCAGCAGTTACTCTGGATCCGTTTACGAGCAGTACTTC	CASSYSGSVYEQYF
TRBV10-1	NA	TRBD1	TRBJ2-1	TGCGCCAGCATAGATAAAGGGACAGGGGATTACAATGAGCAGTTCTTC	CASIDKGTGDYNEQFF
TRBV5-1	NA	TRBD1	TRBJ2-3	TGCGCCAGCAGCCCGGGACAGGGGGGCACAGATACGCAGTATTTT	CASSPGQGGTDTQYF
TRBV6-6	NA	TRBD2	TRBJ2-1	TGTGCCAGCAGATATCGGGGGGGCCTCTACAATGAGCAGTTCTTC	CASRYRGGLYNEQFF
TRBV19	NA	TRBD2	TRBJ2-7	TGTGCCAGTAGTCTTGAGCGGGAGGCCCTCCGACACGAGCAGTACTTC	CASSLEREALRHEQYF
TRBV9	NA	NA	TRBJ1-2	TGTGCCAGCAGCGTAGGCCGGAACTATGGCTACACCTTC	CASSVGRNYGYTF
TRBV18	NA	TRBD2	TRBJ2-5	TGTGCCAGCTCACCAGGGAGGGAAGAGACCCAGTACTTC	CASSPGREETQYF
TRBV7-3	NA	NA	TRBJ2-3	TGTGCCAGCAGCTTTTCTGGGGGGGATACGCAGTATTTT	CASSFSGGDTQYF
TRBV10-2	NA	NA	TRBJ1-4	TGCGCCAGCAGCATGACACGGTGGGTCGGTGAAAAACTGTTTTTT	CASSMTRWVGEKLFF
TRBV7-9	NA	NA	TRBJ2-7	TGTGCCAGCAGCTTAGTCCCTCTCATTAGCGACGAGCGGTACTTC	CASSLVPLISDERYF
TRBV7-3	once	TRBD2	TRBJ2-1	TGTGCCAGCAGCCCTAGCGGGAGTATCGATGAGCAGTTCTTC	CASSPSGSIDEQFF